This TCR beta chain was sequenced during a study of beta chain features in type 1 diabetes. The overall study: What patients shared with healthy donors was a similar profile of age, gender and cell yields.

The authors reverse transcribed all of the isolated RNA, so sequencing captured expressed TCRB transcripts. About 3.57 million reads per sample on average were obtained from naive, central memory and regulatory T cell samples. Assay: immunoSEQ multiplex PCR; the TCRdb copy retains only in-frame clones and omits some. The sample shows around 500,000 clones, roughly 10% of them seen only once. The authors sorted CD4+ naive, central memory, regulatory and stem cell-like memory cells via CD45RO/CCR7/CD25/CD127/CD95/CD27. Without exception, sorted populations had purity beyond 95%. Looked up from germline, CDR1 is GTSNPN and CDR2 is SVGIG (reference sequence). The V and J ends lost 5 bases and 7 bases respectively, with 17 bases between them. This CDR3 is 13 amino acids long.

The chain couples TRBV30 to TRBJ1-2, with D perhaps matching TRBD1 (6 bases). The source is a woman aged 18 to 35 in good health. What was sequenced was naive CD4+ T cells from blood. As DNA, the CDR3 is TGTGCCTGGGGCATCGGGACATTCAGTGGCTACACCTTC. It specifies CAWGIGTFSGYTF.